These 7 T cell receptor beta chains were all obtained from the same sample, sequenced in a study of cytomegalovirus exposure and HLA in healthy donors. The study ran its PCR with 60 Vbeta and 13 Jbeta primers. Profiled with immunoSEQ multiplex PCR; TCRdb holds only in-frame clones, not every one. The sample includes about 160,000 clones, 65% to 85% of them seen just once. Sequencing used PBMCs. The receptors originated from a woman in her forties or fifties in good health and CMV-seropositive.

This chain connects TRBV9 to TRBJ2-3; D is unclear. The germline gives CDR1 SGDLS, CDR2 YYNGEE. The ends were cut back, 4 bases at V and 2 bases at J, with 11 bases in the middle. The CDR3 contains 14 residues. CDR3 amino acids: CASSITETTDTQYF. The CDR3 coding sequence is TGTGCCAGCAGCATTACAGAGACCACAGATACGCAGTATTTT.

V gene TRBV2 combines with J gene TRBJ2-7, with 7 bases matching TRBD1. Trimming cost V 0 bases and J 1 base; bases outside gene matches: 9. Germline V gene sequence: CDR1 SNHLY, CDR2 FYNNEI. The length of the CDR3 is 17 residues. The CDR3 DNA is TGTGCCAGCAGTGAAGCAGTTGGACAGGCGATATCCTACGAGCAGTACTTC. Residues: CASSEAVGQAISYEQYF.

The chain joins TRBV6-5 to TRBJ2-7; 7 bases map to TRBD1. The germline gives CDR1 MNHEY, CDR2 SVGAGI. This CDR3 has 12 amino acids. V trimming: 6 bases; J trimming: 4 bases; junction bases outside the gene matches: 3. CDR3 protein: CASRLQGYEQYF. The CDR3 coding sequence is TGTGCCAGCAGATTACAGGGGTACGAGCAGTACTTC.

The chain combines TRBV14 with TRBJ1-3; no reliable D call. The CDR3 sequence is 14 residues long. The V gene's germline CDR1 is SGHDN and CDR2 FVKESK. V was trimmed by 2 bases and J by 0 bases, leaving 5 bases between them. CDR3 region: CASSQQISGNTIYF. The CDR3 DNA sequence: TGTGCCAGCAGCCAACAGATCTCTGGAAACACCATATATTTT.

V and J are TRBV7-9 and TRBJ2-6, with 8 positions matching TRBD1. CDR3 length: 16 amino acids. Germline V gives CDR1 SEHNR, CDR2 FQNEAQ (reference sequence). Trimming removed 5 bases from V and 4 bases from J; junction bases left unmatched: 7. CDR3 in DNA: TGTGCCAGCAGCCTAGACAGGGGCTCAGGGGCCAACGTCCTGACTTTC. As protein: CASSLDRGSGANVLTF.

V is TRBV2 and J is TRBJ1-1, with D perhaps TRBD1 (6 bases). V shed 4 bases and J shed 6 bases, with 12 bases lying between them. Per the germline V gene, CDR1 is SNHLY and CDR2 is FYNNEI. This CDR3 region has 13 residues. The CDR3 sequence: CASSASGVAEAFF. The CDR3 region has the DNA TGTGCCAGCAGTGCCTCAGGGGTCGCTGAAGCTTTCTTT.

In this sample, this clone turned up a few times. V gene TRBV2 combines with J gene TRBJ2-5; the D gene is possibly TRBD2 (6 bases). The germline V and J ends were trimmed by 1 base and 0 bases, with 9 bases remaining between them. Germline assignment: CDR1 SNHLY and CDR2 FYNNEI. This CDR3 has 15 amino acids. For the CDR3, the DNA is TGTGCCAGCAGTGAAGATGGGGGGAACCAAGAGACCCAGTACTTC. Protein product: CASSEDGGNQETQYF.